This TCR beta chain was sequenced during a study of blood T cells in healthy people across ages. In the study overall: Capturing about one barcoded beta molecule per two T cells was achieved by template switching. The study, taken as a whole, reports: The fall in TCR beta diversity per million T cells was roughly linear with age. Versus aged donors, long-lived donors had higher diversity and more naive CD4+ cells.

Primed by a sample-barcoded 5' primer and a J-beta primer mix, a second PCR proceeded for about 7 to 11 cycles. Every molecule of cDNA carried a tag from a template-switch adaptor with 12 random nucleotides. TCRdb re-derived calls from the 5' RACE reads in MiXCR, one entry per CDR3 protein. This table has fewer than 750,000 distinct CDR3 sequences, roughly 48% appearing once. Looked up from germline, CDR1 is SGHTA and CDR2 is FQGTGA. Trimming shortened V by 0 bases and J by 8 bases, and 15 bases separated the two germline ends. The CDR3 is 15 amino acids. Turning to this clonotype: What it binds is not known.

This sequence was found in a man of 80 years or more in good health. Sequenced sample: blood. This rearrangement joins TRBV7-3 to TRBJ2-3; unclear D gene. CDR3 in DNA: TGTGCCAGCAGCTTAACGACTGGCGCACAGATTACGCAGTATTTT. Protein sequence: CASSLTTGAQITQYF.